This T cell receptor (beta chain) stems from a study of blood T cell repertoires in COVID-19. Overall study context: Acute and convalescent COVID-19 samples came from the United States, Italy and Spain. Sample material is recorded as cDNA or gDNA derived from T cells, B-cell-depleted T cells, or PBMCs.

Original processing methods: Reference gene primer amplification yielded estimated nucleated cell counts. Here immunoSEQ multiplex PCR was the method, and the copy in TCRdb shows in-frame clones only, minus some. That table is the source of V, J and clone size, and D and trimming were worked out from the DNA. The top ten clones hold approximately 23% of a sample with almost 95,000 clones, roughly 72% of them seen once. In germline, CDR1 is SNHLY, CDR2 FYNNEI. Germline trimming cut 6 bases from V and 8 bases from J; bases unmatched to any gene: 6. This CDR3 is built from 12 residues. This clonotype was sampled from a woman between 55 and 75 years old in a cohort sampled during active or convalescent COVID-19. Sequencing was carried out using peripheral blood. The chain employs TRBV2 and TRBJ1-2; TRBD1 aligns across 7 bases. In DNA form, the CDR3 reads TGTGCCAGCAGATATACAGGGGCCGGCTACACCTTC. Encoded protein: CASRYTGAGYTF.